This T cell receptor beta chain derives from a study of post-analysis software for immune sequencing data. A remark on this clonotype: The antigen remains undetermined.

Trimming removed 6 bases from V and 1 base from J; junction bases left unmatched: 11. This CDR3 has 18 residues. Germline CDR1 and CDR2: DFQATT and SNEGSKA (reference sequence). Study findings and constraints: TRBV5-6, TRBV5-1 and TRBV20-1 were among a few TRBV segments more frequent in patients than controls.

TCR beta cDNA libraries included unique molecular identifiers. TCRdb re-analysed the PCR reads in MiXCR, keeping a single row per CDR3 protein. The data hold about 460,000 distinct CDR3 sequences, with under 55% observed a single time. What was sequenced was blood. The chain uses TRBV20-1 and TRBJ2-5, with 16 bases aligning to TRBD2. The origin of this receptor is a girl aged 5 to 17 with multiple sclerosis. The CDR3 here is CSAQSGLAGGSLQETQYF. DNA for the CDR3: TGCAGTGCCCAATCGGGACTAGCGGGAGGGAGTCTCCAAGAGACCCAGTACTTC.